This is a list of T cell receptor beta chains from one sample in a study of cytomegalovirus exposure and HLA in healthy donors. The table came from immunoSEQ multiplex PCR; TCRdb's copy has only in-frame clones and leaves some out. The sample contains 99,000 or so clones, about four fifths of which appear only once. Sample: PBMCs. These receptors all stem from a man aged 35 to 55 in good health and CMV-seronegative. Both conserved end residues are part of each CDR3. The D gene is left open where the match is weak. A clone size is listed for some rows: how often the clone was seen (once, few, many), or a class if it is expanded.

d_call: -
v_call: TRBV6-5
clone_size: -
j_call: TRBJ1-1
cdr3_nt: TGTGCCAGCAGTCCCATCAGGGTGGGGAACACTGAAGCTTTCTTT
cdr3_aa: CASSPIRVGNTEAFF

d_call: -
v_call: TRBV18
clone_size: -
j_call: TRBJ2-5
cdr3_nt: TGTGCCAGCTCACCACCCGGAGGGGAAGAGACCCAGTACTTC
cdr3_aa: CASSPPGGEETQYF

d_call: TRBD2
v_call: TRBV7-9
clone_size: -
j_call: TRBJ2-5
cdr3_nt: TGTGCCAGCAGCTCGGGACTAGCGGGACAAGAGACCCAGTACTTC
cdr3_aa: CASSSGLAGQETQYF

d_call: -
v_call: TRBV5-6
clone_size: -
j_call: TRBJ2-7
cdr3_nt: TGTGCCAGCAGTACAGTGGGCTACGAGCAGTACTTC
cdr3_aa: CASSTVGYEQYF

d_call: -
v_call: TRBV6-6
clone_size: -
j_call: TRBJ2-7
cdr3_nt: TGTGCCAGCAGTCCACACAATGAGGGCTCCTACGAGCAGTACTTC
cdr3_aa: CASSPHNEGSYEQYF

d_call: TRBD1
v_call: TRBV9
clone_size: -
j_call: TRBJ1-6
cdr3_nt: TGTGCCAGCAGCGTAGGTCAGGGGGAATCACCCCCCCTCCACTTT
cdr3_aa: CASSVGQGESPPLHF

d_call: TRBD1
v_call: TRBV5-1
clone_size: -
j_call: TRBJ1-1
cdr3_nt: TGCGCCAGCAGACCCGGGACAGGAGCCCTTGTAGCTTTCTTT
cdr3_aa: CASRPGTGALVAFF

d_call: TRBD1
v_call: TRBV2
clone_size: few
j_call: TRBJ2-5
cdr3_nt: TGTGCCAGCAGGGGACAGGGGGCGACCCAAGAGACCCAGTACTTC
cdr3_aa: CASRGQGATQETQYF

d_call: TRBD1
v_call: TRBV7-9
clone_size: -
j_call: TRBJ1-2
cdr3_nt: TGTGCCAGCAGCCGAGGTCCGACAGGGGGATCCTATGGCTACACCTTC
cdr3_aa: CASSRGPTGGSYGYTF

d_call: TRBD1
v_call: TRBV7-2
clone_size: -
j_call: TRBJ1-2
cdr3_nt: TGTGCCAGCAGCTTAGAAATAAGCCGGGACAGGGGAAGAGGCTACACCTTC
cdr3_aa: CASSLEISRDRGRGYTF

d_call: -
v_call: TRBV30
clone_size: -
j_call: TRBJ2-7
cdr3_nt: TGTGCCTGGAGTCAAGGGGCGAATCCCTACGAGCAGTACTTC
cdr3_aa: CAWSQGANPYEQYF

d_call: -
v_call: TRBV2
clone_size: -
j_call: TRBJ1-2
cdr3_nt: TGTGCCAGCAGTGTGCGGGGCATAGGAAACTATGGCTACACCTTC
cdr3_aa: CASSVRGIGNYGYTF

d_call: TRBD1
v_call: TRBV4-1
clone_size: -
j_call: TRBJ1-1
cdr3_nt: TGCGCCAGCAGCCATATACAGGGGGCGGACACTGAAGCTTTCTTT
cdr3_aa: CASSHIQGADTEAFF

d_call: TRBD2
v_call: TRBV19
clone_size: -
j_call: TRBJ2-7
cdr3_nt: TGTGCCAGTAGTCCCTGGACTAGCGGCTCCTACGAGCAGTACTTC
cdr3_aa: CASSPWTSGSYEQYF

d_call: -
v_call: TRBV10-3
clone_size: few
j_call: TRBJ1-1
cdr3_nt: TGTGCCATCAGGGACTACGTGAACACTGAAGCTTTCTTT
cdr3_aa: CAIRDYVNTEAFF

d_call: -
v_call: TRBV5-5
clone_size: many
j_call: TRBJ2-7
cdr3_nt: TGTGCCAGCAGCTTGGGAGATAATGCAGGGCAGTACTTC
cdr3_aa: CASSLGDNAGQYF

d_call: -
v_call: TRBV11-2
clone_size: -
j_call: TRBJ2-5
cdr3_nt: TGTGCCAGCGAGTCAGAGACCCAGTACTTC
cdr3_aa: CASESETQYF

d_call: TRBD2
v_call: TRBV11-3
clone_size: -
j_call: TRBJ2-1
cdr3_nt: TGTGCCAGCAGCCATGGACTAGCGGGAGTTCTGAGGGCTAATGAGCAGTTCTTC
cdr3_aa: CASSHGLAGVLRANEQFF

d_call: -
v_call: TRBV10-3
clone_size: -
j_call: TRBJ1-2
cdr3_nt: TGTGCCATCTCGGGCGGGGGTGGCTACACCTTC
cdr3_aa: CAISGGGGYTF

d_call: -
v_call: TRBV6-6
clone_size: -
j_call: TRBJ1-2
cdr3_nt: TGTGCCACCGTGACAACAGGAGTTAACTATGGCTACACCTTC
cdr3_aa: CATVTTGVNYGYTF

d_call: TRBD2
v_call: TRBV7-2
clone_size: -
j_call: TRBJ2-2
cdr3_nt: TGTGCCAGCGAGGGTAGCGGGGGGGTCGCCGGGGAGCTGTTTTTT
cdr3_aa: CASEGSGGVAGELFF

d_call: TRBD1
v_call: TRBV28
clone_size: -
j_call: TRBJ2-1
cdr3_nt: TGTGCCAGCAGTTTATTGGGACAGGCGTTCTTC
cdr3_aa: CASSLLGQAFF

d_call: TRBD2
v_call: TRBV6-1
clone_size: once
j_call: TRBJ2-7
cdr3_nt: TGTGCCAGCAGTGTGACGGCGGGAGTGGCCTACGAGCAGTACTTC
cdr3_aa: CASSVTAGVAYEQYF

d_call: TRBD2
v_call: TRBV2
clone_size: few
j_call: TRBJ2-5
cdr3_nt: TGTGCCAGCCCGCTGGGGACTAGCGGGGGCGAGACCCAGTACTTC
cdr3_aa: CASPLGTSGGETQYF

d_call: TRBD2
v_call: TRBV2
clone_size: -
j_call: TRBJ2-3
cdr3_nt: TGTGCCAGCAGTGCTATAGCGGGGCGCTACACAGATACGCAGTATTTT
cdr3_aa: CASSAIAGRYTDTQYF

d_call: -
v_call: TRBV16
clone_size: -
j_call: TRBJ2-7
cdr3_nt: TGTGCCAGCAGCCCCGGCTCCTACGAGCAGTACTTC
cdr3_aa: CASSPGSYEQYF

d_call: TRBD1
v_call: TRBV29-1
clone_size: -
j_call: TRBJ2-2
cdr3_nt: TGCAGCGTTGGACAGGGGTCGAACACCGGGGAGCTGTTTTTT
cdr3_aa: CSVGQGSNTGELFF

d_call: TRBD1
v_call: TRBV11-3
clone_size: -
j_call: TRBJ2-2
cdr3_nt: TGTGCCAGCAGCTTTCAACAGGGGGGATCCGGGGAGCTGTTTTTT
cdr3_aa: CASSFQQGGSGELFF

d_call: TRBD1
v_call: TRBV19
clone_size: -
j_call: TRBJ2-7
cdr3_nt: TGTGCCAGTAGTATAGATCCCGGGACAGGGGGCTACGAGCAGTACTTC
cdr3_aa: CASSIDPGTGGYEQYF

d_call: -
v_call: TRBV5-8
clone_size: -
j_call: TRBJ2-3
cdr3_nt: TGTGCCAGCAGCAGGCCGAGCGGGTGGGGCACAGATACGCAGTATTTT
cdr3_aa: CASSRPSGWGTDTQYF

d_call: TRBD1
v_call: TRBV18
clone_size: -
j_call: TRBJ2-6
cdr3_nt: TGTGCCAGCTCACCGACAGGGACAGGGGCTGGGGCCAACGTCCTGACTTTC
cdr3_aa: CASSPTGTGAGANVLTF

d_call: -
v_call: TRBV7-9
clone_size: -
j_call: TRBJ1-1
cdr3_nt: TGTGCCAGCACCCAGTTCGAACCCCTGCGGGGGGTCCGTACTGAAGCTTTCTTT
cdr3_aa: CASTQFEPLRGVRTEAFF

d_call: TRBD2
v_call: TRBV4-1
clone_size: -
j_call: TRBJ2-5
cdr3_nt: TGCGCCAGCAGCCAAGTTTCTCTAGCGGCCCAAGAGACCCAGTACTTC
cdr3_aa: CASSQVSLAAQETQYF

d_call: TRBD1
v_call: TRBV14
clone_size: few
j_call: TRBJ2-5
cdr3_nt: TGTGCCAGCAGAAGACAGGGGGCTGGGACCCAGTACTTC
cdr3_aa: CASRRQGAGTQYF

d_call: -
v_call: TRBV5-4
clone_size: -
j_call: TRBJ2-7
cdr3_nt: TGTGCCAGCAGCCCCGGGACACCCTACGAGCAGTACTTC
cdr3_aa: CASSPGTPYEQYF

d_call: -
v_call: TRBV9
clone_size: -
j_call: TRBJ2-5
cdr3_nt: TGTGCCAGCAGCGGAGGGGTCGGGGGAGAGACCCAGTACTTC
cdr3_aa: CASSGGVGGETQYF

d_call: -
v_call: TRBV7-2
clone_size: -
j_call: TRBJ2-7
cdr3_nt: TGTGCCAGCAGCCTACGTCCCGGGACATTTTCCTACGAGCAGTACTTC
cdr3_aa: CASSLRPGTFSYEQYF

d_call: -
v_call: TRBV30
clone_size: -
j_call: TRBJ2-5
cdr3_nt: TGTGCCTGGAGTACACCTTACAGGGACGAGACCCAGTACTTC
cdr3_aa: CAWSTPYRDETQYF

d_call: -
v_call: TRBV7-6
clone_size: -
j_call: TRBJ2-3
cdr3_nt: TGTGCCAGCAGCTTTTCAGGTCCAGATACGCAGTATTTT
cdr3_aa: CASSFSGPDTQYF

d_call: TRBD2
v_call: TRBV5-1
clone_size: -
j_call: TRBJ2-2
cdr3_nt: TGCGCCAGCAGCAAAGGGACTAGCGGCACCGGGGAGCTGTTTTTT
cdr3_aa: CASSKGTSGTGELFF

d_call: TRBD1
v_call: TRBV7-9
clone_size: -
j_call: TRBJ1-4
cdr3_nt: TGTGCCAGCAGAGGACAGGGGGCGGCTAATGAAAAACTGTTTTTT
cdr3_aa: CASRGQGAANEKLFF

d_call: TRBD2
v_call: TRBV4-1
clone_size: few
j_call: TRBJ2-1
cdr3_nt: TGCGCCAGCAGCCAAGATATGGCTAGCGGCGCCTACAATGAGCAGTTCTTC
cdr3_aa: CASSQDMASGAYNEQFF

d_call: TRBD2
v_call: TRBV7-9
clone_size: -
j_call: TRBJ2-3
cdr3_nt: TGTGCCAGCAGCTTAGCGGCGGGGGGCCCAGATACGCAGTATTTT
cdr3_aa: CASSLAAGGPDTQYF

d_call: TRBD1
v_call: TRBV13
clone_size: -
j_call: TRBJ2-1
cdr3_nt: TGTGCCAGCAAGGGACAGGGCCTCTTGGGGGGGGAGCAGTTCTTC
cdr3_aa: CASKGQGLLGGEQFF

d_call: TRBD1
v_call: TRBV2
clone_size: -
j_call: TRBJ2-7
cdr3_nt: TGTGCCAGCAGTGAAGCGTCGACAGGGGGAGGCGAGCAGTACTTC
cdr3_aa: CASSEASTGGGEQYF

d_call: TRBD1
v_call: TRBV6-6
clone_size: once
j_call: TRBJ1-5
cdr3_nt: TGTGCCAGCAGTTACTCGACAGGGGAAACCAAGTTGCCCCAGCATTTT
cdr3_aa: CASSYSTGETKLPQHF

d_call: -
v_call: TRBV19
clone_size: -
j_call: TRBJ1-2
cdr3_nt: TGTGCCAGTAGTCCGGTGAACTATGGCTACACCTTC
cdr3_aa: CASSPVNYGYTF

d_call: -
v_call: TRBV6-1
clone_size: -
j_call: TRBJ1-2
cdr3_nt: TGCGCCAGCACCCACCCAGGGGTTCTTGGGAATGGCTACACCTTC
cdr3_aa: CASTHPGVLGNGYTF

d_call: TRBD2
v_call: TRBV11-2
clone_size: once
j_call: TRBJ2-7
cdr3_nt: TGTGCCAGCACCATAGAGCGGGGGGGCTCCTACGAGCAGTACTTC
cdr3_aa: CASTIERGGSYEQYF

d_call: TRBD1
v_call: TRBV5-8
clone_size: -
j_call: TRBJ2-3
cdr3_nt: TGTGCCAGCAGCTTGGCAGGGGGTGATACGCAGTATTTT
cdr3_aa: CASSLAGGDTQYF

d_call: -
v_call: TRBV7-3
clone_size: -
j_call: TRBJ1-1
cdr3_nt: TGTGCCAGCAGCTTAACGGGGAAGGCAGGGCTGAACACTGAAGCTTTCTTT
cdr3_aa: CASSLTGKAGLNTEAFF

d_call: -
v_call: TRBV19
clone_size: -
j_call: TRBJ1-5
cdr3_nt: TGTGCCACCAGACGGGGGGTTCAGCCCCAGCATTTT
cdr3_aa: CATRRGVQPQHF

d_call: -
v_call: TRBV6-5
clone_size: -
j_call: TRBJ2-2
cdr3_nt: TGTGCCAGCAACCTTGCTCAGGGGACCGGGGAGCTGTTTTTT
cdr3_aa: CASNLAQGTGELFF